This TCR beta chain stems from a study of metastatic and nonmetastatic thyroid tumors. General study findings and limits: Significantly higher TCR beta diversity was reportedly seen in malignant thyroid tumors than benign nodules, in blood and tumor.

In the original analysis: The study took CDR3 differences across clinicopathological groups and made a distant-metastasis classifier for papillary thyroid cancer from them. TCRdb used MiXCR to call clones anew from the PCR reads. None of the V and J calls come from the authors' own analysis; TCRdb made them. The data show around 17,000 clones, about a quarter seen once. As to this clone: Its antigen remains unidentified.

Every patient was untreated before thyroid surgery. The CDR3 runs 15 residues. Per germline, CDR1 MGHRA and CDR2 YSYEKL. After removal of 4 bases from V and 4 bases from J, the junction contained 5 bases not matched to a gene. This TCR was sampled from a female donor with papillary thyroid cancer or a benign thyroid nodule (not recorded which). Some clones in this sample may be carry-over from other donors' samples. Input material: adjacent normal tissue. The V gene is TRBV4-1, the J gene TRBJ1-5; TRBD1 matches at 9 bases. The CDR3 protein is CASSRDRVRNQPQHF. The CDR3, as DNA: TGCGCCAGCAGCCGGGACAGGGTCCGAAATCAGCCCCAGCATTTT.